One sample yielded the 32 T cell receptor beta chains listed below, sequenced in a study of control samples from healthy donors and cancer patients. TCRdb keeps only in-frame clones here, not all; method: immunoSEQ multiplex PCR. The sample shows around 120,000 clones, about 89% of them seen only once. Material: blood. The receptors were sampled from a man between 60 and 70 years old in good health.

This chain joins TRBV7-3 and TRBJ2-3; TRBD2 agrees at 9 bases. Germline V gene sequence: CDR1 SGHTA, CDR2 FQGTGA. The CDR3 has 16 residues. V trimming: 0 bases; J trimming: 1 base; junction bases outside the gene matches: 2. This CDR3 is CASSLTASGGTDTQYF. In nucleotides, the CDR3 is TGTGCCAGCAGCTTAACGGCTAGCGGGGGCACAGATACGCAGTATTTT.

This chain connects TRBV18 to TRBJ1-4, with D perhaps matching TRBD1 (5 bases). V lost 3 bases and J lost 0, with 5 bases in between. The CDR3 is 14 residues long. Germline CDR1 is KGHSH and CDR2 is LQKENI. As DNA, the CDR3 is TGTGCCAGCTCACCGACAGCAACTAATGAAAAACTGTTTTTT. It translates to CASSPTATNEKLFF.

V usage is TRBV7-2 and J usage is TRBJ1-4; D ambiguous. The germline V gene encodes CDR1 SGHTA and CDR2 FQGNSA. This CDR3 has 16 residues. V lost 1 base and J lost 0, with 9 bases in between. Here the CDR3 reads CASSLEPPSTNEKLFF. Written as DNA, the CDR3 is TGTGCCAGCAGCTTAGAACCACCCTCAACTAATGAAAAACTGTTTTTT. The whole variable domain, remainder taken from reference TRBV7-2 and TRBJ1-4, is GAGVSQSPSNKVTEKGKDVELRCDPISGHTALYWYRQSLGQGLEFLIYFQGNSAPDKSGLPSDRFSAERTGGSVSTLTIQRTQQEDSAVYLCASSLEPPSTNEKLFFGSGTQLSVL.

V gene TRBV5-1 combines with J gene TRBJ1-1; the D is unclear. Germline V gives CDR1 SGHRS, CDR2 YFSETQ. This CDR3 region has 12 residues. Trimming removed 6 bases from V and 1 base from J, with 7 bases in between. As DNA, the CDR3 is TGCGCCAGCACCTTAGGGAACACTGAAGCTTTCTTT. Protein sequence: CASTLGNTEAFF. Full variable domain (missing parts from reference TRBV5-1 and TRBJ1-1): KAGVTQTPRYLIKTRGQQVTLSCSPISGHRSVSWYQQTPGQGLQFLFEYFSETQRNKGNFPGRFSGRQFSNSRSEMNVSTLELGDSALYLCASTLGNTEAFFGQGTRLTVV.

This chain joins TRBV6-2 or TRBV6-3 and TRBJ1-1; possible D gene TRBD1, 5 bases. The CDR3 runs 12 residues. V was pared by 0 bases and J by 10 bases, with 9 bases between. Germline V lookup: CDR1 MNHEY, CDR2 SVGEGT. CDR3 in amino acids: CASSYSSGPAFF. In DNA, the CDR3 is TGTGCCAGCAGTTACTCGTCGGGGCCAGCTTTCTTT.

CDR3 nucleotide sequence: TGTGCCAGCAGCTTAGGGGAGGGGGATAGGGCTTTCTTT. This gives the protein CASSLGEGDRAFF. The chain employs TRBV7-9 and TRBJ1-1, with D perhaps TRBD1 (6 bases). Germline V gene sequence: CDR1 SEHNR, CDR2 FQNEAQ (reference sequence). The ends were cut back, 1 base at V and 11 bases at J, with 14 bases in the middle. This CDR3 is built from 13 residues.

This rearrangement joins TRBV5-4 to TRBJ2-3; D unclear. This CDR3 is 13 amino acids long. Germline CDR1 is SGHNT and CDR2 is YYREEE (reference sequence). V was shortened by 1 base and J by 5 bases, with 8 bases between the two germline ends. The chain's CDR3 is CASSLYGIDTQYF. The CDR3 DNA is TGTGCCAGCAGCTTGTACGGAATAGATACGCAGTATTTT.

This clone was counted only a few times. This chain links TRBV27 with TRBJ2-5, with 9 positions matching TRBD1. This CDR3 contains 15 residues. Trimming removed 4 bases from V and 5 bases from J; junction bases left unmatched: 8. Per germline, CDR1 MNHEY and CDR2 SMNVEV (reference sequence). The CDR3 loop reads CASSSAPGTGETQYF. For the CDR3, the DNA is TGTGCCAGCAGTTCCGCCCCCGGGACAGGGGAGACCCAGTACTTC.

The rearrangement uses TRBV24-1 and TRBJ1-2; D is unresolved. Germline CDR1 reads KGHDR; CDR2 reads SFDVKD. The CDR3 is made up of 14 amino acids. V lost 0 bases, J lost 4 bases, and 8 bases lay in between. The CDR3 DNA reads TGTGCCACCAGTGATTTGGAAGGCGGCTATGGCTACACCTTC. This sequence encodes CATSDLEGGYGYTF.

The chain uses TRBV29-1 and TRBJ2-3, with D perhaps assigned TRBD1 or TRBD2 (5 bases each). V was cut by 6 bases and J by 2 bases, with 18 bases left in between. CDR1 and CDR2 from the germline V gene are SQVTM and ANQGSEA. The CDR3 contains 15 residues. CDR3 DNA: TGCAGCGTGACGACCGGGACGGCCCTCACAGATACGCAGTATTTT. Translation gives CSVTTGTALTDTQYF.

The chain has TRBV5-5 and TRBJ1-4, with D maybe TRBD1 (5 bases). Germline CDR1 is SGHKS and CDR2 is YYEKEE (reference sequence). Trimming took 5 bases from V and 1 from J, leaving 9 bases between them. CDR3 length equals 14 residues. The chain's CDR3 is CASSLGGTNEKLFF. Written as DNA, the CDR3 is TGTGCCAGCAGTCTGGGGGGAACTAATGAAAAACTGTTTTTT.

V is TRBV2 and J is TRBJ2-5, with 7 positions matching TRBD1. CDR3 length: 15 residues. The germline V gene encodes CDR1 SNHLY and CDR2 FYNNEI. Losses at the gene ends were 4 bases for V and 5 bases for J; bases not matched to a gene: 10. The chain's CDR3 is CASSVATGLWETQYF. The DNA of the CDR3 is TGTGCCAGCAGTGTTGCGACAGGGCTGTGGGAGACCCAGTACTTC.

CDR3 region: CASSLPGGQESNQPQHF. DNA of the CDR3: TGTGCCAGCAGTTTACCCGGCGGACAGGAGAGCAATCAGCCCCAGCATTTT. The chain joins TRBV28 to TRBJ1-5; the match to TRBD1 covers 7 bases. The CDR3 is 17 residues long. The junction had 8 bases not matched to a gene; V was cut back by 2 bases and J by 1 base. The germline gives CDR1 MDHEN, CDR2 SYDVKM.

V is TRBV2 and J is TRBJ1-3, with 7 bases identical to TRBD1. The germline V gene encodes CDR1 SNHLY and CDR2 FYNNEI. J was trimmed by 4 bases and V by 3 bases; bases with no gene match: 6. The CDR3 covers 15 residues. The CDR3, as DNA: TGTGCCAGCAGTGACTCCGGACAGGCAGGAAACACCATATATTTT. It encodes CASSDSGQAGNTIYF.

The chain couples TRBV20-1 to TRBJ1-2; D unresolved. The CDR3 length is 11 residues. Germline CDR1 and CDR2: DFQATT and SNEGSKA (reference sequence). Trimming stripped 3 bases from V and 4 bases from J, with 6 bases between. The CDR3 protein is CSASLIYGYTF. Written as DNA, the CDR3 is TGCAGTGCTAGCCTGATCTATGGCTACACCTTC.

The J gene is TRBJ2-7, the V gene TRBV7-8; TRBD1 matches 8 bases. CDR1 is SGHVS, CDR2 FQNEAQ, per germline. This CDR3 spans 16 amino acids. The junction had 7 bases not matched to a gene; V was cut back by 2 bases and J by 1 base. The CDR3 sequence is CASSLRSQGASYEQYF. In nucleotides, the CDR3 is TGTGCCAGCAGCTTAAGATCGCAGGGGGCTTCCTACGAGCAGTACTTC.

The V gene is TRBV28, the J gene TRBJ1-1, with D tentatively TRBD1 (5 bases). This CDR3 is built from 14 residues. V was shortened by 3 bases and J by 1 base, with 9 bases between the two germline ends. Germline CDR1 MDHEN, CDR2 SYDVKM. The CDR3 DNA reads TGTGCCAGCAGTTTGGGGCAGGCGAACACTGAAGCTTTCTTT. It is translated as CASSLGQANTEAFF.

DNA of the CDR3: TGTGCCAGCTCACCAGCGATACAACTTGAAAAACTGTTTTTT. Amino acids: CASSPAIQLEKLFF. The J gene is TRBJ1-4, the V gene TRBV18; no definite D call. The CDR3 consists of 14 residues. Trimming stripped 2 bases from V and 7 bases from J, with 11 bases between. Germline V lookup: CDR1 KGHSH, CDR2 LQKENI.

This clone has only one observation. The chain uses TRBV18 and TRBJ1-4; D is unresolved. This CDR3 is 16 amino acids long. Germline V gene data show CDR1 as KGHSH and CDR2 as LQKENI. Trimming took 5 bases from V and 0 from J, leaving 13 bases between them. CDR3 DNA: TGTGCCAGCTCAACAAAGGTCGTTCCAACTAATGAAAAACTGTTTTTT. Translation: CASSTKVVPTNEKLFF.

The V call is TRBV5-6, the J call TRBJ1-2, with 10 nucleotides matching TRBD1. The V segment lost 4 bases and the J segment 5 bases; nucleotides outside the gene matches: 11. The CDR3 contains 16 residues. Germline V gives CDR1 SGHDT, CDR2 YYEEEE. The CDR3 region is CASSKEGDRGPYGYTF. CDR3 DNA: TGTGCCAGCAGCAAGGAGGGCGACAGGGGGCCTTATGGCTACACCTTC.

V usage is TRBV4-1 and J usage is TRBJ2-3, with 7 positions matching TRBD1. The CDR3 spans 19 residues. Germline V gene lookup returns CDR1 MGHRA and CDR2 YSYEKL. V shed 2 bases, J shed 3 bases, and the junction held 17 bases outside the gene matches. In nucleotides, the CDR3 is TGCGCCAGCAGCCAATATGACAGGGTGCCCAATACTGGGACAGATACGCAGTATTTT. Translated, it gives CASSQYDRVPNTGTDTQYF.

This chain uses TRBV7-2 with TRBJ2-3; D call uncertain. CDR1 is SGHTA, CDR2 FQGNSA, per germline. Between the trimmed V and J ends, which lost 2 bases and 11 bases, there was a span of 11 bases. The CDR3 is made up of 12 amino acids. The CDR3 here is CASSLQALRQYF. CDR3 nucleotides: TGTGCCAGCAGCTTACAGGCCCTCAGGCAGTATTTT.

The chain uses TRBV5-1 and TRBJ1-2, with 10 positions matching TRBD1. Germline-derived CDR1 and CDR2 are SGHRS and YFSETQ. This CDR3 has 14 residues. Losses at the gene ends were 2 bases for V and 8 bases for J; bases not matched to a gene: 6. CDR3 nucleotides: TGCGCCAGCAGCTTTGACAGGGGGCAAGGAGGCTACACCTTC. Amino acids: CASSFDRGQGGYTF.

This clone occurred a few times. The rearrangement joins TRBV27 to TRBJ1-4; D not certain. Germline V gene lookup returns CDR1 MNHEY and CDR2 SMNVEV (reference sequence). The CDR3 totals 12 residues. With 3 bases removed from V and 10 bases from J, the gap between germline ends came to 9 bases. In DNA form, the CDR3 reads TGTGCCAGCAGTTTTGGACGGGGAAAACTGTTTTTT. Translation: CASSFGRGKLFF.

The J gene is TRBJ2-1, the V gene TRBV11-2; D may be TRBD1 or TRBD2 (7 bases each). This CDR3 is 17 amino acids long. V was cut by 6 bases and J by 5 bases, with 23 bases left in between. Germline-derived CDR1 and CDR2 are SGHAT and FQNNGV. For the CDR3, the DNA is TGTGCCAGCAGACTCTCTTACAGCGGGACAGACGACAATGAGCAGTTCTTC. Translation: CASRLSYSGTDDNEQFF.

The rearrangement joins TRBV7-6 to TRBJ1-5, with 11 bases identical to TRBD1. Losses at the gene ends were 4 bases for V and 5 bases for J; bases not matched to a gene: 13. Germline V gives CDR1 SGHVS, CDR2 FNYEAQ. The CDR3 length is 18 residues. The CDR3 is CASSSEDRGRFFDQPQHF. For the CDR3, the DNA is TGTGCCAGCAGCTCAGAGGACAGGGGGCGCTTTTTCGATCAGCCCCAGCATTTT.

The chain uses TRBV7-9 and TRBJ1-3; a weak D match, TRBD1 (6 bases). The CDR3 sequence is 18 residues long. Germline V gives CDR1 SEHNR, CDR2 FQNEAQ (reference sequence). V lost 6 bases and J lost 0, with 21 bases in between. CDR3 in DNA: TGTGCCAGCAGTACTGGGTGGGGGGCGAAGAGCTCTGGAAACACCATATATTTT. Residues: CASSTGWGAKSSGNTIYF.

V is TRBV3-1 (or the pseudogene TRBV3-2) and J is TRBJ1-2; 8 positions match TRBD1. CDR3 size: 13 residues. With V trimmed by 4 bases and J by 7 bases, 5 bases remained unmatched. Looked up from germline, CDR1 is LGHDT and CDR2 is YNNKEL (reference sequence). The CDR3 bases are TGTGCCAGCAGCCCAAACAGGGGGACTGGCTACACCTTC. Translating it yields CASSPNRGTGYTF.

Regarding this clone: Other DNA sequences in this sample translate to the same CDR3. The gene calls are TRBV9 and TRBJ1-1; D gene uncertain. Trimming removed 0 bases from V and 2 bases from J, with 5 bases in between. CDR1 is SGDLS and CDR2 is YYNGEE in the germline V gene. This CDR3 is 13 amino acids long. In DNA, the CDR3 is TGTGCCAGCAGCGTAGACCTTAACACTGAAGCTTTCTTT. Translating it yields CASSVDLNTEAFF.

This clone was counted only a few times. In nucleotides, the CDR3 is TGTGCCAGCAGTGAATCGGGCAGGGGCTATGGCTACACCTTC. It translates to CASSESGRGYGYTF. V and J are TRBV25-1 and TRBJ1-2; D is perhaps TRBD1 (6 bases). The V gene lost 1 base and the J gene lost 4 bases, with 10 bases spanning the gap. There are 14 residues in the CDR3. Germline V CDR1 and CDR2: MGHDK, SYGVNS.

CDR3 sequence: CASSRGETQLSEAFF. The DNA for the CDR3 is TGTGCCAGCAGCCGGGGCGAAACACAGCTGTCTGAAGCTTTCTTT. V gene TRBV14 combines with J gene TRBJ1-1; D may be TRBD1 (5 bases). The length of the CDR3 is 15 residues. The V end lost 4 bases, the J end lost 6 bases, and 18 bases lay between the germline ends. Germline V gene sequence: CDR1 SGHDN, CDR2 FVKESK.

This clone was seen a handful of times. The CDR3 bases are TGTGCCAGCAGTGAATCTGTTGGGTCGGAAGAGACCCAGTACTTC. Its translation is CASSESVGSEETQYF. The chain has TRBV6-1 and TRBJ2-5; no reliable D call. CDR1 is MNHNS, CDR2 SASEGT, per germline. The CDR3 spans 15 residues. The V gene lost 2 bases and the J gene lost 3 bases, with 13 bases spanning the gap.